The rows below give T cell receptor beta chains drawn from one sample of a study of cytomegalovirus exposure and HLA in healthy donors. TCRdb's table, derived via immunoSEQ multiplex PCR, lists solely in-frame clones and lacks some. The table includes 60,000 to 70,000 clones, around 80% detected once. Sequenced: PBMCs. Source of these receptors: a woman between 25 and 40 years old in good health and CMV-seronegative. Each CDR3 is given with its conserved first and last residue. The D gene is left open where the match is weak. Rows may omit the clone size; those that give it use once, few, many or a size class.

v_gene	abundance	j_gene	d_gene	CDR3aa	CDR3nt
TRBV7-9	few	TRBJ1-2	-	CASDWNNYGYTF	TGTGCCTCGGACTGGAATAACTATGGCTACACCTTC
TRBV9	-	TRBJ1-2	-	CASSVGGIPPHGYTF	TGTGCCAGCAGCGTAGGAGGCATCCCTCCACATGGCTACACCTTC
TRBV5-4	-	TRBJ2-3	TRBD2	CASSEKSGGGTDTQYF	TGTGCCAGCAGCGAAAAGAGCGGGGGGGGCACAGATACGCAGTATTTT
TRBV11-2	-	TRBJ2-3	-	CASSQGGGSTDTQYF	TGTGCCAGCAGCCAAGGTGGGGGGAGCACAGATACGCAGTATTTT
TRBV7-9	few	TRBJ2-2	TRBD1	CSSSYGTGFYTGELFF	TGTTCCAGCAGCTACGGGACAGGGTTTTACACCGGGGAGCTGTTTTTT
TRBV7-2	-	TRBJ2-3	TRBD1	CASSHRGGQGRTDTQYF	TGTGCCAGCAGCCATCGTGGGGGACAGGGGCGCACAGATACGCAGTATTTT
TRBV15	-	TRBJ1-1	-	CATSRDSTGVNTEAFF	TGTGCCACCAGCAGAGACTCTACAGGAGTGAACACTGAAGCTTTCTTT
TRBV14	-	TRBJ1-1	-	CASSRAGMNTEAFF	TGTGCCAGCAGCCGAGCAGGGATGAACACTGAAGCTTTCTTT
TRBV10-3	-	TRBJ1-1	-	CAISASGPRDTEAFF	TGTGCCATCAGCGCCAGCGGGCCTAGGGACACTGAAGCTTTCTTT
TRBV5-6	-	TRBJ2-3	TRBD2	CASSLRFFKRGPSTDTQYF	TGTGCCAGCAGCTTGAGGTTTTTTAAGCGGGGGCCCAGCACAGATACGCAGTATTTT
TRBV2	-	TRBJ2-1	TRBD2	CARARGAYNEQFF	TGTGCCAGGGCGCGGGGGGCGTACAATGAGCAGTTCTTC
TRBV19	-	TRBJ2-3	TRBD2	CASGEGPRTDTQYF	TGTGCCAGTGGGGAGGGGCCCCGCACAGATACGCAGTATTTT
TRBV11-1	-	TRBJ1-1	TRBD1	CASTLGDRGRVTEAFF	TGTGCCAGCACCCTGGGGGACAGGGGGCGAGTCACTGAAGCTTTCTTT
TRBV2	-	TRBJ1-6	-	CASREDSNSPLHF	TGTGCCAGCAGGGAGGACAGTAATTCACCCCTCCACTTT
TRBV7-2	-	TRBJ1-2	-	CASSLKGDYGYTF	TGTGCCAGCAGCTTAAAAGGGGACTATGGCTACACCTTC
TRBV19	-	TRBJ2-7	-	CASSTGKSYEQYF	TGTGCCAGTAGTACGGGGAAATCCTACGAGCAGTACTTC
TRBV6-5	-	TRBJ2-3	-	CASGQRVSTDTQYF	TGTGCCTCGGGCCAGCGGGTTAGCACAGATACGCAGTATTTT
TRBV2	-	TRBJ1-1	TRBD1	CASSVRDRESRNTEAFF	TGTGCCAGCAGTGTGAGGGACAGAGAGAGCAGGAACACTGAAGCTTTCTTT
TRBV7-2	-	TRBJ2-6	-	CASSLKATESSGANVLTF	TGTGCCAGCAGCTTAAAAGCTACTGAGAGCTCTGGGGCCAACGTCCTGACTTTC
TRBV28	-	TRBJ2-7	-	CASSSTFLYEQYF	TGTGCCAGCAGTTCCACTTTCCTCTACGAGCAGTACTTC
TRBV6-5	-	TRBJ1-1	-	CASSRALNTEAFF	TGTGCCAGCTCCAGGGCCTTGAACACTGAAGCTTTCTTT
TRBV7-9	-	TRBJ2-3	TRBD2	CASSLGTSGPRTDTQYF	TGTGCCAGCAGCTTAGGGACTAGCGGGCCTCGCACAGATACGCAGTATTTT
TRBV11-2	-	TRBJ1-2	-	CASSRAGTGEPYGYTF	TGTGCCAGCAGCCGGGCTGGGACGGGAGAACCCTATGGCTACACCTTC
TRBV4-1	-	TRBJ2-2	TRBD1	CASSQDGTGTGELFF	TGCGCCAGCAGCCAAGACGGGACAGGGACCGGGGAGCTGTTTTTT
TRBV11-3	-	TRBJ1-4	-	CASSSPRGREKLFF	TGTGCCAGCAGCTCTCCCAGGGGACGAGAAAAACTGTTTTTT
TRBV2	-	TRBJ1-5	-	CASSEARGVSQPQHF	TGTGCCAGCAGTGAAGCCCGGGGGGTCAGTCAGCCCCAGCATTTT
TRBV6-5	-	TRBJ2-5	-	CASTKRGFQETQYF	TGTGCCAGCACCAAAAGGGGTTTCCAAGAGACCCAGTACTTC
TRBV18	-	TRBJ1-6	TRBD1	CASSPDRVSPLHF	TGTGCCAGCTCCCCGGACAGGGTCTCACCCCTCCACTTT
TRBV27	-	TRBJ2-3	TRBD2	CASSLVGGGITDTQYF	TGTGCCAGCAGTTTAGTAGGCGGGGGAATCACAGATACGCAGTATTTT
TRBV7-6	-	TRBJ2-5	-	CASSLGTRGETQYF	TGTGCCAGCAGCTTAGGGACTCGGGGAGAGACCCAGTACTTC
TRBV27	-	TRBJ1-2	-	CASSLRRGNYGYTF	TGTGCCAGCAGTTTACGCAGGGGTAACTATGGCTACACCTTC
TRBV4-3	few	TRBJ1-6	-	CASSQGAAGGGSYNSPLHF	TGCGCCAGCAGCCAAGGGGCGGCCGGGGGTGGCTCCTATAATTCACCCCTCCACTTT
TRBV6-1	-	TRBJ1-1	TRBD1	CASSTRTGGTEAFF	TGTGCCAGCAGTACACGGACAGGGGGCACTGAAGCTTTCTTT
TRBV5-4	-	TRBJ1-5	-	CASSLAPGIGNQPQHF	TGTGCCAGCAGCTTGGCTCCAGGCATAGGCAATCAGCCCCAGCATTTT
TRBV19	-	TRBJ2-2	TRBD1	CASSIALLHRGRSTGELFF	TGTGCCAGTAGTATAGCACTTCTCCACAGGGGGCGGTCAACCGGGGAGCTGTTTTTT
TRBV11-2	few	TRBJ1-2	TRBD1	CASRNLRQGRGYTF	TGTGCCAGCAGAAACCTACGACAGGGGAGAGGCTACACCTTC
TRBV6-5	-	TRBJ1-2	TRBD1	CASSEGGRYGYTF	TGTGCCAGCAGTGAAGGGGGCCGCTATGGCTACACCTTC